These T cell receptor beta chains were read from a single sample in a study of a mutant IDH1 vaccine in newly diagnosed glioma. TCRdb's table, derived via immunoSEQ multiplex PCR, lists solely in-frame clones and lacks some. Found here are 70,000 or so clones, around nine tenths of them singletons; the top ten hold about 2%. These TCRs are of unknown antigen specificity. The material sequenced was PBMCs, taken from a glioma patient whose treatment included an IDH1 peptide vaccine. The origin of the receptors is a man aged 25-45 years with glioma. Both conserved end residues are part of each CDR3. A D gene is named only where the DNA matches it firmly. Clone size, where shown, is once, few, many, or a class for clones that have expanded.

len,abundance,j_gene,d_gene,v_gene,CDR3aa,CDR3nt
16,NA,TRBJ2-7,NA,TRBV11-2,CASSSRSGTAWGEQYF,TGTGCCAGCAGCTCCCGTTCCGGGACCGCGTGGGGCGAGCAGTACTTC
13,NA,TRBJ1-2,NA,TRBV25-1,CASSDPRVYGYTF,TGTGCCAGCAGTGACCCCAGGGTCTATGGCTACACCTTC
17,NA,TRBJ2-7,TRBD2,TRBV10-3,CAISESASGGISYEQYF,TGTGCCATCAGTGAGTCGGCCAGCGGGGGGATCTCCTACGAGCAGTACTTC
15,NA,TRBJ2-5,NA,TRBV4-3,CASSQDWNSPRTQYF,TGCGCCAGCAGCCAAGATTGGAACAGTCCAAGAACCCAGTACTTC
12,NA,TRBJ1-1,NA,TRBV6-6,CASSYRLTEAFF,TGTGCCAGCAGTTACCGGCTCACTGAAGCTTTCTTT
15,NA,TRBJ2-7,NA,TRBV11-2,CASSLNTGSSYEQYF,TGTGCCAGCAGCTTGAATACCGGGAGCTCCTACGAGCAGTACTTC
13,NA,TRBJ1-5,NA,TRBV25-1,CARTDDSNQPQHF,TGTGCCAGGACGGATGATAGCAATCAGCCCCAGCATTTT
14,NA,TRBJ1-4,NA,TRBV11-2,CASSSGPTNEKLFF,TGTGCCAGCAGCTCAGGTCCAACTAATGAAAAACTGTTTTTT
13,NA,TRBJ2-5,NA,TRBV27,CASSFWQGETQYF,TGTGCCAGCAGTTTTTGGCAGGGCGAGACCCAGTACTTC
13,NA,TRBJ1-5,NA,TRBV19,CASSRVRNQPQHF,TGTGCCAGTAGCCGGGTGCGCAATCAGCCCCAGCATTTT
15,NA,TRBJ2-5,NA,TRBV18,CASSNRDFRQETQYF,TGTGCCAGCTCAAACCGGGACTTCCGACAAGAGACCCAGTACTTC
15,NA,TRBJ1-4,NA,TRBV28,CASSPAYHRNEKLFF,TGTGCCAGCAGTCCCGCATACCACAGAAATGAAAAACTGTTTTTT
17,NA,TRBJ1-4,TRBD1,TRBV25-1,CASSTLRQGATNEKLFF,TGTGCCTCCAGTACACTTAGACAGGGGGCAACTAATGAAAAACTGTTTTTT
13,NA,TRBJ2-7,TRBD2,TRBV5-4,CATGTSGIYEQYF,TGTGCCACAGGGACTAGCGGGATCTACGAGCAGTACTTC
11,NA,TRBJ2-7,NA,TRBV6-6,CASGLSYEQYF,TGTGCCAGCGGGCTCTCCTACGAGCAGTACTTC
17,NA,TRBJ1-5,TRBD1,TRBV27,CASSTTDRGLGNQPQHF,TGTGCCAGCAGCACCACGGACAGGGGGCTAGGCAATCAGCCCCAGCATTTT
15,NA,TRBJ1-4,NA,TRBV30,CAWSVLSGSAEKLFF,TGTGCCTGGAGTGTACTCTCAGGCTCCGCAGAAAAACTGTTTTTT
14,NA,TRBJ1-2,TRBD1,TRBV19,CASSMGQLNYGYTF,TGTGCCAGTAGTATGGGACAGCTTAACTATGGCTACACCTTC
16,NA,TRBJ1-5,TRBD1,TRBV19,CASSRDRERGNQPQHF,TGTGCCAGTAGCCGGGACAGGGAACGGGGCAATCAGCCCCAGCATTTT
16,NA,TRBJ2-3,TRBD1,TRBV27,CASSLYDRAKGDTQYF,TGTGCCAGCAGTTTATATGACAGGGCGAAGGGGGATACGCAGTATTTT
12,NA,TRBJ2-7,NA,TRBV5-4,CASSSRGGEQYF,TGTGCCAGCAGCTCCAGGGGCGGCGAGCAGTACTTC
15,NA,TRBJ2-3,NA,TRBV4-3,CASSQGVYSTDTQYF,TGCGCCAGCAGCCAAGGGGTTTATAGCACAGATACGCAGTATTTT
10,NA,TRBJ1-1,NA,TRBV21-1,CASSKDKAFF,TGTGCCAGCAGCAAAGATAAAGCTTTCTTT
14,NA,TRBJ2-7,NA,TRBV7-2,CASSLDGGTYEQYF,TGTGCCAGCAGCTTAGACGGAGGGACCTACGAGCAGTACTTC
13,NA,TRBJ1-2,TRBD1,TRBV2,CASLGTGSGGYTF,TGTGCCAGCCTAGGGACAGGGTCGGGTGGCTACACCTTC
15,few,TRBJ1-1,TRBD1,TRBV13,CASSSTGGMNTEAFF,TGTGCCAGCAGCTCGACAGGGGGGATGAACACTGAAGCTTTCTTT
13,NA,TRBJ2-2,NA,TRBV9,CASSAGVAGELFF,TGTGCCAGCAGCGCGGGGGTTGCCGGGGAGCTGTTTTTT
14,NA,TRBJ1-2,NA,TRBV4-3,CASSLTEGDYGYTF,TGCGCCAGCAGCCTGACAGAAGGGGACTATGGCTACACCTTC
15,NA,TRBJ2-7,TRBD2,TRBV28,CASSRLAGAAYEQYF,TGTGCCAGCAGCCGACTAGCGGGAGCGGCCTACGAGCAGTACTTC
14,NA,TRBJ2-3,NA,TRBV5-1,CASSLVQGTDTQYF,TGCGCCAGCAGCTTGGTTCAGGGTACAGATACGCAGTATTTT
16,NA,TRBJ2-2,NA,TRBV4-1,CASSQASHRNTGELFF,TGCGCCAGCAGCCAAGCTTCACACAGGAACACCGGGGAGCTGTTTTTT
11,once,TRBJ2-7,NA,TRBV19,CASSKGSEQYF,TGTGCCAGTAGTAAGGGGTCCGAGCAGTACTTC
14,once,TRBJ1-3,NA,TRBV7-2,CASSLAVGEDTIYF,TGTGCCAGCAGCTTAGCGGTCGGTGAGGACACCATATATTTT
13,NA,TRBJ1-1,TRBD1,TRBV5-1,CASSSTDRVKAFF,TGCGCCAGCAGCTCCACCGACAGGGTGAAGGCTTTCTTT
13,NA,TRBJ2-7,TRBD2,TRBV27,CASSPGLVWEQYF,TGTGCCAGCAGCCCGGGACTAGTTTGGGAGCAGTACTTC
13,NA,TRBJ1-1,NA,TRBV9,CASSVGRHTEAFF,TGTGCCAGCAGCGTTGGGCGGCACACTGAAGCTTTCTTT
15,NA,TRBJ2-6,NA,TRBV7-3,CASSLGGSGANVLTF,TGTGCCAGCAGCTTAGGGGGATCTGGGGCCAACGTCCTGACTTTC
13,few,TRBJ1-1,NA,TRBV9,CASSVARNTEAFF,TGTGCCAGCAGCGTAGCTCGGAACACTGAAGCTTTCTTT
19,NA,TRBJ2-1,TRBD2,TRBV18,CASSPNGLAGPSSYNEQFF,TGTGCCAGCTCACCCAACGGACTAGCGGGGCCAAGCTCCTACAATGAGCAGTTCTTC
15,NA,TRBJ2-1,TRBD2,TRBV4-3,CASSQIAGETNEQFF,TGCGCCAGCAGCCAAATAGCGGGGGAAACAAATGAGCAGTTCTTC
13,NA,TRBJ2-3,NA,TRBV7-9,CASSSDSTDTQYF,TGTGCCAGCAGCTCGGACAGCACAGATACGCAGTATTTT
14,NA,TRBJ2-1,NA,TRBV19,CASIGTLAPGGQFF,TGTGCCAGTATAGGGACCCTCGCCCCCGGAGGGCAGTTCTTC
15,once,TRBJ1-3,NA,TRBV6-5,CASSYSMGVGNTIYF,TGTGCCAGCAGTTACTCGATGGGGGTTGGAAACACCATATATTTT
12,NA,TRBJ2-1,NA,TRBV14,CASSQGLARVFF,TGTGCCAGCAGCCAAGGGCTAGCGAGGGTGTTCTTC
17,NA,TRBJ1-5,NA,TRBV7-4,CASSFAVRRAYVQPQHF,TGTGCCAGCAGCTTCGCGGTAAGGAGGGCATATGTTCAGCCCCAGCATTTT
16,few,TRBJ2-7,TRBD2,TRBV18,CASSPRGGNGSYEQYF,TGTGCCAGCTCACCCCGGGGGGGCAATGGCTCCTACGAGCAGTACTTC
14,NA,TRBJ2-7,NA,TRBV6-1,CASSEGGLSYEQYF,TGTGCCAGCAGTGAGGGGGGACTTAGCTACGAGCAGTACTTC